Each of the 20 T cell receptor beta chains below was sequenced from the same sample in a study. TCRdb redid the calling of the reads with MiXCR, one entry per CDR3 protein. The sample shows roughly 1,800 distinct CDR3 sequences, approximately 8% of them seen only once. Sequencing input: CD4+ T cells from peripheral blood. Every receptor here comes from a human donor with rheumatoid arthritis.

By share, this clonotype counts as medium-sized. The chain employs TRBV7-2 and TRBJ2-6; TRBD1 matches at 7 bases. The V gene end was trimmed by 4 bases and the J gene end by 2 bases; junction bases not matched to a gene: 11. The CDR3 has 18 residues. Germline CDR1 reads SGHTA; CDR2 reads FQGNSA. CDR3: CASSWTPITGAGANVLTF. Written as DNA, the CDR3 is TGTGCCAGCAGCTGGACCCCCATTACAGGGGCTGGGGCCAACGTCCTGACTTTC.

This clonotype was detected a few times. The chain carries TRBV20-1 and TRBJ2-1; TRBD2 might be the D (7 bases). The CDR3 contains 16 residues. V was trimmed by 3 bases and J by 7 bases, leaving 22 bases between them. CDR1 is DFQATT and CDR2 is SNEGSKA in the germline V gene (reference sequence). CDR3 loop: CSARRLGEGGVNEQFF. CDR3 in DNA: TGCAGTGCTAGGCGTCTGGGGGAGGGGGGTGTGAATGAGCAGTTCTTC.

This clonotype was found many times. The rearrangement joins TRBV12-3 or TRBV12-4 to TRBJ2-7; no definite D call. Trimming pared 6 bases from V and 6 bases from J, leaving 21 bases between. The CDR3 loop spans 15 amino acids. CDR3 region: CASRTTDHGMGEQYF. Here the CDR3 DNA reads TGTGCCAGCAGGACCACGGATCATGGGATGGGCGAGCAGTACTTC.

By share, this clonotype counts as medium-sized. The chain recombines TRBV29-1 with TRBJ2-5; 10 bases map to TRBD2. With 1 base clipped from V and 4 bases from J, the junction kept 9 bases outside the gene matches. CDR1 and CDR2 from the germline V gene are SQVTM and ANQGSEA. The CDR3 is 16 residues long. Here the CDR3 reads CSVEGGELAGIETQYF. CDR3 bases: TGCAGCGTTGAAGGAGGGGAACTAGCGGGAATAGAGACCCAGTACTTC.

By its share, this clonotype is medium-sized (0.01 to 0.1%). V gene TRBV12-3 or TRBV12-4 combines with J gene TRBJ2-2, with 8 bases aligning to TRBD1. J was trimmed by 1 base and V by 5 bases; bases with no gene match: 6. The CDR3 is 16 amino acids. This chain's CDR3 is CASSILGTGNTGELFF. DNA of the CDR3: TGTGCCAGCAGTATCCTAGGGACAGGGAACACCGGGGAGCTGTTTTTT.

This clonotype qualifies as medium-sized (0.01 to 0.1%). The V call is TRBV7-9, the J call TRBJ2-6; the D gene could be TRBD1 or TRBD2 (6 bases each). The CDR3 extends over 18 amino acids. Deletions cut 1 base from V and 0 bases from J, with 13 bases between. Germline CDR1 reads SEHNR; CDR2 reads FQNEAQ (reference sequence). The DNA of the CDR3 is TGTGCCAGCAGCTTAGTTTGGCGGGACACCTCTGGGGCCAACGTCCTGACTTTC. This encodes CASSLVWRDTSGANVLTF.

Sample share makes this clonotype medium-sized. The V and J genes are TRBV4-3 and TRBJ2-4, with D maybe TRBD2 (5 bases). V dropped 1 base and J dropped 8 bases, with 15 bases sitting between them. This CDR3 has 15 residues. Germline CDR1 LGHNA, CDR2 YSLEER. This CDR3 is CASSQARGQEDIQYF. CDR3 coding DNA: TGCGCCAGCAGCCAAGCCCGAGGGCAGGAGGACATTCAGTACTTC.

The rearrangement links TRBV7-9 to TRBJ2-3, with a weak D call TRBD1 (6 bases). Germline assignment: CDR1 SEHNR and CDR2 FQNEAQ (reference sequence). Trimming cost V 5 bases and J 7 bases, with 19 bases left between them. The CDR3 loop spans 15 amino acids. CDR3 sequence (DNA): TGTGCCAGCAGCCCAGGGGCGAGAACCGCATATACGCAGTATTTT. Its translation is CASSPGARTAYTQYF.

Notes on this clonotype: A single base separates this from a much larger clone, so it may be a read error. The rearrangement links TRBV5-5 to TRBJ2-3; the D call may be TRBD1 or TRBD2 (5 bases each). Looked up from germline, CDR1 is SGHKS and CDR2 is YYEKEE (reference sequence). This CDR3 is 15 amino acids long. CDR3 sequence (DNA): TGTGTCAGCAGTCCCGGGACCTTTAGCACAGATACGCAGTATTTT. Translating it yields CVSSPGTFSTDTQYF.

Relative to its sample, this clonotype is medium-sized. The gene calls are TRBV29-1 and TRBJ1-1; D ambiguous. This CDR3 has 13 amino acids. Deletions cut 7 bases from V and 0 bases from J, with 12 bases between. CDR1 SQVTM and CDR2 ANQGSEA come from the germline V gene. The CDR3 nucleotides read TGCAGCGCAGGTGCTCCCGTGAACACTGAAGCTTTCTTT. Translation gives CSAGAPVNTEAFF.

By share, this clonotype counts as medium-sized. This rearrangement joins TRBV20-1 to TRBJ2-7, with TRBD2 as a possible D gene (6 bases). Germline V gene lookup returns CDR1 DFQATT and CDR2 SNEGSKA (reference sequence). This CDR3 has 13 amino acids. The V gene lost 4 bases and the J gene lost 3 bases, with 13 bases spanning the gap. The CDR3 DNA reads as TGCAGTGCTAAACGCACGGGACTCTACGAGCAGTACTTC. Protein product: CSAKRTGLYEQYF.

This clonotype is categorized as medium-sized. The chain carries TRBV20-1 and TRBJ2-5; 8 nucleotides agree with TRBD1. The J segment lost 4 bases and the V segment lost 5 bases, leaving 6 bases of the junction unmatched. This CDR3 is 13 amino acids long. Germline CDR1 reads DFQATT; CDR2 reads SNEGSKA (reference sequence). This chain's CDR3 is CSASRTGRETQYF. In nucleotides, the CDR3 is TGCAGTGCTTCCCGGACAGGGCGAGAGACCCAGTACTTC.

This clonotype is labeled medium-sized. The rearrangement joins TRBV11-2 to TRBJ2-5; 11 bases are a match to TRBD2. Germline-derived CDR1 and CDR2 are SGHAT and FQNNGV. The V segment lost 1 base and the J segment 3 bases; nucleotides outside the gene matches: 10. This CDR3 contains 18 residues. CDR3 sequence reads: CASSLVFFTTSGKETQYF. CDR3 nucleotide sequence: TGTGCCAGCAGCTTAGTTTTCTTCACGACTAGCGGGAAAGAGACCCAGTACTTC.

This clonotype was detected once. A much larger clonotype is one base distant, so this may be a read error. V gene TRBV12-3 or TRBV12-4 combines with J gene TRBJ2-7; TRBD1 aligns across 8 bases. CDR3 size: 14 residues. DNA for the CDR3: TGTGCCAGCAGTTTAGGACAGGGGTCCTACGGGCAGTACTTC. This translates into CASSLGQGSYGQYF.

Ten or more counts support this clonotype. The rearrangement uses TRBV20-1 and TRBJ2-7; the match to TRBD2 covers 13 bases. The CDR3 totals 15 residues. CDR1 and CDR2 (germline): DFQATT, SNEGSKA (reference sequence). V was clipped by 0 bases and J by 12 bases; unmatched bases: 11. The CDR3 nucleotides are TGCAGTGCTAGAGACTGGACTAGCGGGGGTCAGAATTTGTACTTC. Protein sequence: CSARDWTSGGQNLYF.

The chain combines TRBV28 with TRBJ2-1, with 9 bases that match TRBD1. With V trimmed by 6 bases and J by 4 bases, 7 bases remained unmatched. This CDR3 is built from 15 residues. CDR1 and CDR2 from the germline V gene are MDHEN and SYDVKM. The CDR3 nucleotides read TGTGCCAGCAGCCGGACAGGGGCCTCATACAATGAGCAGTTCTTC. Translation gives CASSRTGASYNEQFF.

This clonotype is medium-sized (0.01 to 0.1%) in the sample. The chain carries TRBV19 and TRBJ1-5; TRBD1 aligns across 7 bases. CDR3 length: 15 residues. Germline loops: CDR1 LNHDA, CDR2 SQIVND (reference sequence). V trimming: 3 bases; J trimming: 6 bases; junction bases outside the gene matches: 8. CDR3 region: CASSILGTAPQPQHF. CDR3 in DNA: TGTGCCAGTAGTATTTTAGGGACAGCACCTCAGCCCCAGCATTTT.

Within the sample, this clonotype is medium-sized. This chain links TRBV5-1 with TRBJ2-3; 7 bases match TRBD1. The V and J ends lost 1 base and 0 bases, in that order; junction bases with no gene match: 8. Looked up from germline, CDR1 is SGHRS and CDR2 is YFSETQ. The CDR3 runs 17 residues. As DNA, the CDR3 is TGCGCCAGCAGCTTGAGGGCAAGGGGGCCAAGCACAGATACGCAGTATTTT. It yields the protein CASSLRARGPSTDTQYF.

This clonotype is labeled medium-sized. The CDR3 DNA sequence: TGTGCCAGCAGTTACGAAAAAGGAGATACGCAGTATTTT. This gives the protein CASSYEKGDTQYF. This chain connects TRBV6-5 to TRBJ2-3, with D uncertain. This CDR3 comprises 13 residues. The germline gives CDR1 MNHEY, CDR2 SVGAGI. Trimming removed 2 bases at V and 5 bases at J, with 8 bases between.

Judged by abundance, this clonotype is medium-sized (0.01 to 0.1%). The chain couples TRBV20-1 to TRBJ2-7, with D hard to call. The germline CDR1 and CDR2 sequences are DFQATT and SNEGSKA (reference sequence). The V and J ends lost 3 bases and 0 bases respectively, with 12 bases between them. The CDR3 sequence is 14 residues long. CDR3 region: CSARVLGLSYEQYF. Written as DNA, the CDR3 is TGCAGTGCTAGGGTCCTTGGGCTCTCCTACGAGCAGTACTTC.